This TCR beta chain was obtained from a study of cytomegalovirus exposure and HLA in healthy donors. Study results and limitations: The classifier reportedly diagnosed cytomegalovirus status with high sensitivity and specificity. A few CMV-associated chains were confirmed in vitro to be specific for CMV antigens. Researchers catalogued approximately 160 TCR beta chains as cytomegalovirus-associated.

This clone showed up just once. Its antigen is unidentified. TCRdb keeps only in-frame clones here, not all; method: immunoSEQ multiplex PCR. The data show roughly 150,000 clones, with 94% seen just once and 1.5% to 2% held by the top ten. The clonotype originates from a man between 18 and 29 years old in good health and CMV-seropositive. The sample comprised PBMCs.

CDR3 nucleotides: TGTGCCAGCAGCTTAGGCTCGAGGCAGCCCCAGCATTTT. It yields the protein CASSLGSRQPQHF. The chain employs TRBV5-6 and TRBJ1-5; unclear D gene. Germline V gives CDR1 SGHDT, CDR2 YYEEEE. The CDR3 spans 13 residues. V was clipped by 2 bases and J by 7 bases, with 10 bases between them. The whole variable domain, filled in from reference TRBV5-6 and TRBJ1-5, reads DAGVTQSPTHLIKTRGQQVTLRCSPKSGHDTVSWYQQALGQGPQFIFQYYEEEERQRGNFPDRFSGHQFPNYSSELNVNALLLGDSALYLCASSLGSRQPQHFGDGTRLSIL.